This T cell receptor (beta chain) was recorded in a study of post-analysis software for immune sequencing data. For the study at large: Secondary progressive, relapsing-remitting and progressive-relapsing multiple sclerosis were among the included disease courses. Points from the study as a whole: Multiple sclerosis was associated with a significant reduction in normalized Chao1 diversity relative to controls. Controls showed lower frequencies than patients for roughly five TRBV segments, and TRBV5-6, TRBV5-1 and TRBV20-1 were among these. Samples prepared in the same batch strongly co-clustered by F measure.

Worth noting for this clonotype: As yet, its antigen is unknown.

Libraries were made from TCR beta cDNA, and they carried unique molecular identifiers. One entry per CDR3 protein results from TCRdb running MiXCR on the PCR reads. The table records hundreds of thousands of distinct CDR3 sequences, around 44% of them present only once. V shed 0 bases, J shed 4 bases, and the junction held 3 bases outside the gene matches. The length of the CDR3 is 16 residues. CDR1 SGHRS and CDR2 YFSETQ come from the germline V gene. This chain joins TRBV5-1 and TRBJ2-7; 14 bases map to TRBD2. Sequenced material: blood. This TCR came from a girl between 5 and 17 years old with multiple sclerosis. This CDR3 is CASSLDGTSGSYEQYF. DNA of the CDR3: TGCGCCAGCAGCTTGGACGGGACTAGCGGGAGTTACGAGCAGTACTTC.